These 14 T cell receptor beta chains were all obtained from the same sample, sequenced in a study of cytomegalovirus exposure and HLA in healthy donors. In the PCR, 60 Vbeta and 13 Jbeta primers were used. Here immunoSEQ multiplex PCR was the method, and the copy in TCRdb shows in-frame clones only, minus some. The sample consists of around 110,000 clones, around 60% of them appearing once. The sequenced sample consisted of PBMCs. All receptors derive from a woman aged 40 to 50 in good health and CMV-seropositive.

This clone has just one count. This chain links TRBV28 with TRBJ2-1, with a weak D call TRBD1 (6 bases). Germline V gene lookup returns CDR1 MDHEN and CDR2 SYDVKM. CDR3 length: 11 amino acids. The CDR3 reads CAHGQNNEQFF. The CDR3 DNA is TGTGCTCATGGACAGAACAATGAGCAGTTCTTC.

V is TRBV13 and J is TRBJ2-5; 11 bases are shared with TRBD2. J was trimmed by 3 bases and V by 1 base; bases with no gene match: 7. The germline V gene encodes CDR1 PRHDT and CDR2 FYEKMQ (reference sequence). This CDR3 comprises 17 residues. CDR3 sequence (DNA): TGTGCCAGCAGCTTAGTGGGACTAGCGGATGGAGAAGAGACCCAGTACTTC. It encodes CASSLVGLADGEETQYF.

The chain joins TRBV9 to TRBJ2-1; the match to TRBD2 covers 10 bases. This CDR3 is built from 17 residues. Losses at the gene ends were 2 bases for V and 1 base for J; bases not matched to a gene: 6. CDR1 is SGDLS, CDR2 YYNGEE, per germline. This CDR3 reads CASSVASGSGSYNEQFF. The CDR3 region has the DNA TGTGCCAGCAGCGTGGCTAGCGGGAGTGGTTCCTACAATGAGCAGTTCTTC.

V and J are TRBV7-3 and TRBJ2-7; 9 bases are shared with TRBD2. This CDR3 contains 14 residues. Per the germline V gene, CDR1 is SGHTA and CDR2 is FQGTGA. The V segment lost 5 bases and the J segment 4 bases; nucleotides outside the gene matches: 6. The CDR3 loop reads CASSPSGNLYEQYF. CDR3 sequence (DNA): TGTGCCAGCAGCCCTAGCGGGAACCTTTACGAGCAGTACTTC.

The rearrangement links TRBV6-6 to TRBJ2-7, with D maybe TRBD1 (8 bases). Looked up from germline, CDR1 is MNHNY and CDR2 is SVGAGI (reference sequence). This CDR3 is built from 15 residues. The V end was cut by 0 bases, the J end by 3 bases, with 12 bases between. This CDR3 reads CASSYSQGGFYEQYF. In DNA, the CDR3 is TGTGCCAGCAGTTACTCACAGGGGGGGTTCTACGAGCAGTACTTC.

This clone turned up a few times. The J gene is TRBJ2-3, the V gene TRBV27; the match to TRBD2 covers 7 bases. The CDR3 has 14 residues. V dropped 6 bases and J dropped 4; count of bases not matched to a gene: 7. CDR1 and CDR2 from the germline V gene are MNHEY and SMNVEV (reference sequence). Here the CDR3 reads CASSAGVGADTQYF. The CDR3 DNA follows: TGTGCCAGCAGCGCGGGAGTCGGGGCAGATACGCAGTATTTT.

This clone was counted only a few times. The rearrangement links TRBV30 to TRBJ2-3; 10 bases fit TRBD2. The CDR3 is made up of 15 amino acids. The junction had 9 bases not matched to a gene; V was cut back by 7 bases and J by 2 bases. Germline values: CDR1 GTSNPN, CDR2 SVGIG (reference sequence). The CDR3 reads CALLRTSGITDTQYF. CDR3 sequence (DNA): TGTGCCTTACTACGGACTAGCGGAATCACAGATACGCAGTATTTT.

DNA of the CDR3: TGTGCCAGCAGCGTAGAGGGGGCGTTTAACTATGGCTACACCTTC. It encodes CASSVEGAFNYGYTF. The chain recombines TRBV9 with TRBJ1-2; TRBD1 agrees at 7 bases. The CDR3 has 15 residues. The germline V gene encodes CDR1 SGDLS and CDR2 YYNGEE. Trimming at V came to 0 bases and at J to 1 base, leaving 3 bases not matched to a gene.

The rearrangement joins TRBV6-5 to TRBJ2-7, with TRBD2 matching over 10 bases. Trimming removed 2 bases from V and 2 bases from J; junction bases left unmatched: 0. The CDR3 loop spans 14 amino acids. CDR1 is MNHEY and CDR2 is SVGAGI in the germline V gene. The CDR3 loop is CASSYLAGAYEQYF. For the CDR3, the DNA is TGTGCCAGCAGTTACCTAGCGGGAGCCTACGAGCAGTACTTC.

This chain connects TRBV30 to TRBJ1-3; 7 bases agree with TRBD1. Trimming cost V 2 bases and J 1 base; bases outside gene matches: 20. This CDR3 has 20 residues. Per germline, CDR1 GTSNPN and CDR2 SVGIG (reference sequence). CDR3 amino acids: CAWSSHPNRDSTLSGNTIYF. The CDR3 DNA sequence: TGTGCCTGGAGTTCACACCCAAACCGGGACAGCACCCTATCTGGAAACACCATATATTTT.

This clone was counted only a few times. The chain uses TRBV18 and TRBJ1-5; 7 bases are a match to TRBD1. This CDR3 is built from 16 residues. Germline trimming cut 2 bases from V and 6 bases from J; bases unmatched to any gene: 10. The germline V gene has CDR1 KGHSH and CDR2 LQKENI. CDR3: CASSPAEGGRFQPQHF. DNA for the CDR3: TGTGCCAGCTCACCAGCAGAAGGGGGCAGGTTTCAGCCCCAGCATTTT.

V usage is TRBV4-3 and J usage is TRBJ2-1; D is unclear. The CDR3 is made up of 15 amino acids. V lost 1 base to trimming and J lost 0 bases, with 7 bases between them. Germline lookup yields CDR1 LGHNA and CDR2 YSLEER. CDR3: CASSQGPLSYNEQFF. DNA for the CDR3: TGCGCCAGCAGCCAAGGGCCCCTCTCCTACAATGAGCAGTTCTTC.

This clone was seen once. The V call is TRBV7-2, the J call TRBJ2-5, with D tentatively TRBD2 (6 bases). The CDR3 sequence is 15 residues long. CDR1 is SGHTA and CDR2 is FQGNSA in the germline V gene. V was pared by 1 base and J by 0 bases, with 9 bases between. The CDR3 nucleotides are TGTGCCAGCAGCTTAGGAGAGCGGGACCAAGAGACCCAGTACTTC. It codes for CASSLGERDQETQYF.

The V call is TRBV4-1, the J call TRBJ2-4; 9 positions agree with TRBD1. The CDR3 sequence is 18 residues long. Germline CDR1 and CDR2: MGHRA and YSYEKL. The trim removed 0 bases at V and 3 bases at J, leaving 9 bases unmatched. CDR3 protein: CASSQDFRDRVVKNIQYF. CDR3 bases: TGCGCCAGCAGCCAAGATTTCAGGGACAGGGTAGTCAAAAACATTCAGTACTTC.